This is a list of T cell receptor beta chains from one sample in a study of PD-1 blockade in classical Hodgkin lymphoma. Clones were read by immunoSEQ multiplex PCR, and TCRdb kept only the in-frame ones, dropping some. The table lists around 100,000 clones, about 89% of them singletons. Material: peripheral blood mononuclear cells (PBMCs), obtained before the second cycle of nivolumab. These receptors were taken from a human donor with classical Hodgkin lymphoma. The CDR3 runs from the conserved cysteine through the conserved F or W. Fields, in order: clone size, D gene, V gene, J gene, CDR3 DNA, CDR3 protein. A D gene is named only where the DNA matches it firmly. For some rows the clone size is stated as once, few or many, or as a class when expanded; others skip it.

.,.,TRBV9,TRBJ1-1,TGTGCCAGCAGCGCCCTGGCATTGTTTGGCAGCAACACTGAAGCTTTCTTT,CASSALALFGSNTEAFF
once,.,TRBV7-3,TRBJ2-1,TGTGCCAGCAGCTTAAAAGGGTCCTACAATGAGCAGTTCTTC,CASSLKGSYNEQFF
.,.,TRBV1,TRBJ2-2,TGCACCGACCCCTTGAACACCGGGGAGCTGTTTTTT,CTDPLNTGELFF
.,.,TRBV27,TRBJ2-7,TGTGCCAGCAGCACGCCCCGGACACGCTCCTACGAGCAGTACTTC,CASSTPRTRSYEQYF
.,.,TRBV7-6,TRBJ2-3,TGTGCCAGCAGCCGTACCCGCCCCCAAACGCACGCTAGCACAGATACGCAGTATTTT,CASSRTRPQTHASTDTQYF
.,.,TRBV27,TRBJ1-1,TGTGCCAGCAGTTTATTAAGTCTGGGGGTCCGGGTAACTGAAGCTTTCTTT,CASSLLSLGVRVTEAFF
.,.,TRBV5-6,TRBJ2-5,TGTGCCAGCAGCTTGGCCGGGACACCAATACCAATGGAGACCCAGTACTTC,CASSLAGTPIPMETQYF
.,.,TRBV30,TRBJ2-7,TGTGCCTGGGAGCAAGGCTTCGGAGAGCAGTACTTC,CAWEQGFGEQYF
.,TRBD1,TRBV7-9,TRBJ1-1,TGTGCCAGCAGCTTACCAACCCTACTCGGGACAGGTCCCGGATGGATAATCTTT,CASSLPTLLGTGPGWIIF
.,.,TRBV5-4,TRBJ2-1,TGTGCCAGCATCGATGGTACTGGCGGGAATGAGCAGTTCTTC,CASIDGTGGNEQFF
few,TRBD1,TRBV4-2,TRBJ1-2,TGTGCCAGCAGCCAAGCCGGGCAGGGGGGTGGTGGCTACACCTTC,CASSQAGQGGGGYTF
.,.,TRBV4-2,TRBJ2-7,TGTGCCAGCAGCCCCGCCGGGGAAAGGGCCTCGGGGGAGCAGTACTTC,CASSPAGERASGEQYF
.,TRBD2,TRBV28,TRBJ2-7,TGTGCCAGCGCGCGGCTAGCGGGGACAATCAACTACGAGCAGTACTTC,CASARLAGTINYEQYF
.,.,TRBV6-5,TRBJ1-1,TGTGCCAGCAGGACTGGCTGGGGGGACACTGAAGCTTTCTTT,CASRTGWGDTEAFF
.,TRBD2,TRBV7-9,TRBJ2-7,TGTGCCAGCAGCTCCCCGGGGGGTCTATCCGTTTTCTACGAGCAGTACTTC,CASSSPGGLSVFYEQYF
few,TRBD1,TRBV25-1,TRBJ1-1,TGTGCCAGCAGGGACAGGGACCAAGCTTTCTTT,CASRDRDQAFF
once,.,TRBV19,TRBJ1-6,TGTGCCAGTACCGCTGGGTATAATTCACCCCTCCACTTT,CASTAGYNSPLHF
.,TRBD1,TRBV19,TRBJ1-6,TGTGCCAGTGGAAAAACAGGGGCGCTAAATTCACCCCTCCACTTT,CASGKTGALNSPLHF
.,.,TRBV11-3,TRBJ1-6,TGTGCCAGCAGCTTAAGCAGCTCCTATAATTCACCCCTCCACTTT,CASSLSSSYNSPLHF
.,.,TRBV6-4,TRBJ1-5,TGTGCCAGCAGGCCCGGGAAGGCGGGGAGCAATCAGCCCCAGCATTTT,CASRPGKAGSNQPQHF
.,TRBD2,TRBV5-1,TRBJ2-2,TGCGCCAGCACCCCTCCCACACTCGAGCGGGGAGCCACCGGGGAGCTGTTTTTT,CASTPPTLERGATGELFF
once,TRBD1,TRBV9,TRBJ1-4,TGTGCCAGCAGCGCCGGGACAGCAACTAATGAAAAACTGTTTTTT,CASSAGTATNEKLFF
.,.,TRBV30,TRBJ1-6,TGTGCCTGGTGGGCAGGGACCGATAATTCACCCCTCCACTTT,CAWWAGTDNSPLHF
once,.,TRBV11-2,TRBJ1-1,TGTGCCAGCAGCCAGGGGTCCCAGGTGAACACTGAAGCTTTCTTT,CASSQGSQVNTEAFF
.,.,TRBV27,TRBJ1-1,TGTGCCAGCAGCCGGACCGCCAACACTGAAGCTTTCTTT,CASSRTANTEAFF